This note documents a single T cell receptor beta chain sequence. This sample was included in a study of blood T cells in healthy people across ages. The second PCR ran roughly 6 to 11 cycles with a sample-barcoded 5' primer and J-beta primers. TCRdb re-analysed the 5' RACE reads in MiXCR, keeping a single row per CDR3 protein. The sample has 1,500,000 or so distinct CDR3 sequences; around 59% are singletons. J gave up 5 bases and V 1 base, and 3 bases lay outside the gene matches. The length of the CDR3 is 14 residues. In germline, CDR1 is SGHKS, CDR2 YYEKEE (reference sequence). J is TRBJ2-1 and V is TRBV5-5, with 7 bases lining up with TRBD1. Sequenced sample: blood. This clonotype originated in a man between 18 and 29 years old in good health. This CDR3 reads CASSLRGLNNEQFF. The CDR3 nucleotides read TGTGCCAGCAGCTTGAGGGGGCTTAACAATGAGCAGTTCTTC.